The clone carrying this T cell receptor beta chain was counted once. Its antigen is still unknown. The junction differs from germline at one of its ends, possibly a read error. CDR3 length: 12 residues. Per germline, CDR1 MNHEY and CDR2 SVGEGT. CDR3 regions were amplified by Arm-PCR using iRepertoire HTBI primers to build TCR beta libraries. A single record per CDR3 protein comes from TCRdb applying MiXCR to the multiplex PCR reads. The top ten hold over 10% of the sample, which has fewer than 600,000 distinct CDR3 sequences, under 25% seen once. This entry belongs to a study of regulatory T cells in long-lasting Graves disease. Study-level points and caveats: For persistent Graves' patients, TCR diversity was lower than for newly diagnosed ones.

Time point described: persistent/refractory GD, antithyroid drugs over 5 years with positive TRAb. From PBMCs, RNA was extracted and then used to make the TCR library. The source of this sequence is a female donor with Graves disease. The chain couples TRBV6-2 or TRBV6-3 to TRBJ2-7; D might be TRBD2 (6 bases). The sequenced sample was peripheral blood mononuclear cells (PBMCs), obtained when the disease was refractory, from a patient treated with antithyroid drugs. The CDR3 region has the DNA TGTGGCAGCAGTCTAGGAGGGTCCGAGCAGTACTTC. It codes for CGSSLGGSEQYF.